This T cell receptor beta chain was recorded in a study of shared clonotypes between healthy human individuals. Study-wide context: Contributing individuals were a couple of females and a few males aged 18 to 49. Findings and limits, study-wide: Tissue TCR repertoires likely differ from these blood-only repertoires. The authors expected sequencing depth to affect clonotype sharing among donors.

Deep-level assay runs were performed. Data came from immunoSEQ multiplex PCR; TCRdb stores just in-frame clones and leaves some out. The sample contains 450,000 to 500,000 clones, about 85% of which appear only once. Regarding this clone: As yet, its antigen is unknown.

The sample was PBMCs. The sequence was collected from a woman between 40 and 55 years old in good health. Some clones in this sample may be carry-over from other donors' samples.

The CDR3 nucleotides are TGCAGCGTTGATGGGGGGGCTTCCTACAATGAGCAGTTCTTC. It encodes CSVDGGASYNEQFF. This chain joins TRBV29-1 and TRBJ2-1, with a weak D call TRBD2 (7 bases). CDR1 is SQVTM, CDR2 ANQGSEA, per germline. Trimming cost V 3 bases and J 1 base, with 10 bases left between them. There are 14 residues in the CDR3.